The T cell receptor beta chain described here comes from a study of blood T cell repertoires in COVID-19. Across the study: Donors in the United States, Italy and Spain gave samples during acute or convalescent COVID-19. PBMCs, B-cell-depleted T cells, or T cells provided the cDNA or gDNA that made up the material.

This CDR3 region has 14 residues. CDR1 and CDR2 (germline): SEHNR, FQNEAQ (reference sequence). The junction had 6 bases not matched to a gene; V was cut back by 5 bases and J by 3 bases. In the source study's methods: Estimated nucleated cell counts came from reference gene primer amplification. Only in-frame clones appear in the TCRdb table, and some are missing; sequencing was by immunoSEQ multiplex PCR. V and J calls and clone size are as listed in that table; D and trimming were resolved from the DNA. The table lists 50,000 to 80,000 clones, 75% to 95% of them singletons. The rearrangement joins TRBV7-9 to TRBJ2-7, with 8 bases lining up with TRBD1. This receptor was taken from a woman at least 80 years old with active COVID-19. The sample consisted of peripheral blood. The CDR3 loop is CASSQGQVYYEQYF. The CDR3 nucleotides are TGTGCCAGCAGCCAGGGACAGGTTTACTACGAGCAGTACTTC.